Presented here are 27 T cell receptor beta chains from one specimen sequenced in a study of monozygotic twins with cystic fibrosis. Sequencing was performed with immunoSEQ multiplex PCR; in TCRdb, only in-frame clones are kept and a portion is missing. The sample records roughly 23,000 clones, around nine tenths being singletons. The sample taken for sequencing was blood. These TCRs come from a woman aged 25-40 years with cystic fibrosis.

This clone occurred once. CDR3 sequence (DNA): TGCGCCAGCAGCCAAACGCCCGGACAGGGTAGCTCCTACGAGCAGTACTTC. Translated, it gives CASSQTPGQGSSYEQYF. The V call is TRBV4-1, the J call TRBJ2-7, with 8 bases that match TRBD1. CDR1 is MGHRA and CDR2 is YSYEKL in the germline V gene. CDR3 size: 17 residues. The junction had 9 bases not matched to a gene; V was cut back by 2 bases and J by 0 bases.

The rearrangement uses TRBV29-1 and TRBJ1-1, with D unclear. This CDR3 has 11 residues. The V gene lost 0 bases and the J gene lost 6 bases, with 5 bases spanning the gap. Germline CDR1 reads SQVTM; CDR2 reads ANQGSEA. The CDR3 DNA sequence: TGCAGCGTTGAAGACTGGCCTGAAGCTTTCTTT. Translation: CSVEDWPEAFF.

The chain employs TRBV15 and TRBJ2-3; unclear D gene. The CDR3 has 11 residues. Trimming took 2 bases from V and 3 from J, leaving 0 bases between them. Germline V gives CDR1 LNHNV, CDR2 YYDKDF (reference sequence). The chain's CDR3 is CATSRTDTQYF. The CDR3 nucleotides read TGTGCCACCAGCAGAACAGATACGCAGTATTTT.

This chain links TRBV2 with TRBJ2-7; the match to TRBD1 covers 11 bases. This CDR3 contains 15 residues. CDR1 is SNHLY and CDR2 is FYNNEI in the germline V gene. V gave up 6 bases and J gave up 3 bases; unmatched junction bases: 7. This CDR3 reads CASRAGTGGSYEQYF. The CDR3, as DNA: TGTGCCAGCAGAGCCGGGACAGGGGGTAGCTACGAGCAGTACTTC.

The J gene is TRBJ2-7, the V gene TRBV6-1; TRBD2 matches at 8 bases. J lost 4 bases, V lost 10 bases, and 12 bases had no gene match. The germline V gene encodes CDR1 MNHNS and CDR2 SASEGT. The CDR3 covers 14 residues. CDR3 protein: CATGPGLGQYEQYF. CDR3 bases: TGTGCCACTGGCCCGGGACTAGGACAATACGAGCAGTACTTC.

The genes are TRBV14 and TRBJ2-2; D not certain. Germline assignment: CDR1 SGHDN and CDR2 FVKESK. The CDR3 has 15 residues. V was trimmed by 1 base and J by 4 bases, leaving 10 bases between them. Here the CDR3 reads CASSQVAAGTGELFF. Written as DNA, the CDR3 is TGTGCCAGCAGCCAAGTGGCGGCAGGCACCGGGGAGCTGTTTTTT.

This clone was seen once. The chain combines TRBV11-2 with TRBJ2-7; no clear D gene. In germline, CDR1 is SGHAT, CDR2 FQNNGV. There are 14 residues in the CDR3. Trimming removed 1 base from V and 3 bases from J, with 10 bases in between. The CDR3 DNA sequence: TGTGCCAGCAGCTTAGGGCTGCAGATCTACGAGCAGTACTTC. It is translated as CASSLGLQIYEQYF.

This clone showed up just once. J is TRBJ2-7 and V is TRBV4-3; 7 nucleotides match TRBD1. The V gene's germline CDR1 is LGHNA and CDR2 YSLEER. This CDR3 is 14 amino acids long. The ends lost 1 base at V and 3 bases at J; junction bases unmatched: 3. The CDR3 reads CASSQGQGDYEQYF. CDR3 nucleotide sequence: TGCGCCAGCAGCCAAGGACAGGGAGACTACGAGCAGTACTTC.

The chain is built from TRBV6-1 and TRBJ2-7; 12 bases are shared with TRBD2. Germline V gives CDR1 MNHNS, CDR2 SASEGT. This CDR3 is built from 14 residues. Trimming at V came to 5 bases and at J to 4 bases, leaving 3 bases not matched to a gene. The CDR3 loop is CASSILAGGYEQYF. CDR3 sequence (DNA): TGTGCCAGCAGTATACTAGCGGGGGGTTACGAGCAGTACTTC.

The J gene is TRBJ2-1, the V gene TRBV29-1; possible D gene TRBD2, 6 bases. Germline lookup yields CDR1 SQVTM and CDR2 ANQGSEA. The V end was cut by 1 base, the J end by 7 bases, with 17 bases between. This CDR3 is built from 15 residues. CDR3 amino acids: CSVEGGDSYSNEQFF. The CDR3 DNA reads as TGCAGCGTTGAAGGGGGGGACTCATATTCAAATGAGCAGTTCTTC.

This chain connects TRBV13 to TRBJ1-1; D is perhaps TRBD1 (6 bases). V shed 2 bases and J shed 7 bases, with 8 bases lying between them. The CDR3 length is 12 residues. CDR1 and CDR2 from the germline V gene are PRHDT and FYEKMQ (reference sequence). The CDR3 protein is CASSLQDSEAFF. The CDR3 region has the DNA TGTGCCAGCAGCTTACAGGACAGTGAAGCTTTCTTT.

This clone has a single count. Here the CDR3 reads CASSLPWTGGMGYTF. The CDR3 DNA sequence: TGTGCCAGCAGCTTACCCTGGACAGGGGGAATGGGCTACACCTTC. The V gene is TRBV11-3, the J gene TRBJ1-2, with 10 bases aligning to TRBD1. V shed 2 bases and J 8 bases; nucleotides not matched to a gene: 8. This CDR3 is built from 15 residues. From germline, CDR1 is SGHNT and CDR2 YENEEA.

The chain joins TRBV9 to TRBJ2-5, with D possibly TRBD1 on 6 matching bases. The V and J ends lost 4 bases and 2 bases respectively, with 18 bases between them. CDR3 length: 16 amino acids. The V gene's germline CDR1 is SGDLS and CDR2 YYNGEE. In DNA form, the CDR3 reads TGTGCCAGCAGCCCACAGGAGCACAGGGATCAAGAGACCCAGTACTTC. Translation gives CASSPQEHRDQETQYF. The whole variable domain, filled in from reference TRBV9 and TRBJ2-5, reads DSGVTQTPKHLITATGQRVTLRCSPRSGDLSVYWYQQSLDQGLQFLIQYYNGEERAKGNILERFSAQQFPDLHSELNLSSLELGDSALYFCASSPQEHRDQETQYFGPGTRLLVL.

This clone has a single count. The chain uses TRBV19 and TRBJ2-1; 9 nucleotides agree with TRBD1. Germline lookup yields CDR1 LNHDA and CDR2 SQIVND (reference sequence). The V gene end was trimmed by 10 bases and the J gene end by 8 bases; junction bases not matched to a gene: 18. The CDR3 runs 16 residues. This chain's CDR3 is CATRKAPGQGGDEQFF. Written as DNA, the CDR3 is TGTGCCACCAGGAAGGCTCCGGGACAGGGTGGCGATGAGCAGTTCTTC.

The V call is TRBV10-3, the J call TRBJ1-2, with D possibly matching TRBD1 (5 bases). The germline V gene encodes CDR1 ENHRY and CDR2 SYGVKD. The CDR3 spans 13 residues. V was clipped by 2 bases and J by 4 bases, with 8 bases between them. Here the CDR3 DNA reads TGTGCCATCAGTGAGGGGGCCGGCTATGGCTACACCTTC. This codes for CAISEGAGYGYTF.

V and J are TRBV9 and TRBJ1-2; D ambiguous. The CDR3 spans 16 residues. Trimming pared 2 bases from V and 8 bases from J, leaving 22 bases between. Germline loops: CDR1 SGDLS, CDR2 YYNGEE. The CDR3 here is CASSVFLKSEYNGYTF. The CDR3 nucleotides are TGTGCCAGCAGCGTTTTCCTAAAATCCGAATATAACGGCTACACCTTC.

The CDR3 nucleotides are TGCAGTGCGATGGGACTTCAGCAGTTCTTC. Its translation is CSAMGLQQFF. The rearrangement links TRBV20-1 to TRBJ2-1; a possible D gene is TRBD2 (6 bases). The CDR3 consists of 10 residues. V was clipped by 6 bases and J by 11 bases, with 11 bases between them. Per the germline V gene, CDR1 is DFQATT and CDR2 is SNEGSKA (reference sequence).

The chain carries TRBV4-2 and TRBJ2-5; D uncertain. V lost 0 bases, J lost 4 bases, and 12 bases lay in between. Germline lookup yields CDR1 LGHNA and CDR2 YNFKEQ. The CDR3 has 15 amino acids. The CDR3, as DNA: TGTGCCAGCAGCCAAGATCCCCATTCCAGAGAGACCCAGTACTTC. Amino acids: CASSQDPHSRETQYF.

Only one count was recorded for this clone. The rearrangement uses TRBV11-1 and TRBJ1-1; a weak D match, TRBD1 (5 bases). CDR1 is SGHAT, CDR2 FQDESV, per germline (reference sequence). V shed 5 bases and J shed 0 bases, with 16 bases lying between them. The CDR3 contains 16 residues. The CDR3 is CASSPGARSMNTEAFF. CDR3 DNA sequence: TGTGCCAGCAGCCCTGGGGCCAGGTCGATGAACACTGAAGCTTTCTTT.

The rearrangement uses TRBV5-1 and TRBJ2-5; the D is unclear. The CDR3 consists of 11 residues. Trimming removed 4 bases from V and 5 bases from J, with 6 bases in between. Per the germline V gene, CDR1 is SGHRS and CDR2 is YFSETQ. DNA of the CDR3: TGCGCCAGCAGCCTCCACGAGACCCAGTACTTC. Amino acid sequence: CASSLHETQYF.

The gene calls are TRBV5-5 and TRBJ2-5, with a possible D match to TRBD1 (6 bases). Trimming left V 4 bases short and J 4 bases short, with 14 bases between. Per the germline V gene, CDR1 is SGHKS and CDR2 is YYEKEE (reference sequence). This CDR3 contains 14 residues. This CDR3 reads CASSRAQGLETQYF. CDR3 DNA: TGTGCCAGCAGCAGGGCCCAGGGGTTAGAGACCCAGTACTTC.

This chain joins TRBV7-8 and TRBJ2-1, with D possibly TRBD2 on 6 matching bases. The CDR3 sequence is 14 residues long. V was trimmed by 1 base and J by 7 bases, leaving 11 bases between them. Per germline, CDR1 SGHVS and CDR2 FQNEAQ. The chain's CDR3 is CASSLVGGLNEQFF. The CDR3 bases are TGTGCCAGCAGCTTAGTGGGGGGTCTAAATGAGCAGTTCTTC.

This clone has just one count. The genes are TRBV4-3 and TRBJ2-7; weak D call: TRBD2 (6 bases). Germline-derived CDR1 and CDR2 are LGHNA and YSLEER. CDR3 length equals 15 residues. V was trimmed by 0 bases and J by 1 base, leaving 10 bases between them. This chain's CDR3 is CASSQEASESYEQYF. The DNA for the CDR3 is TGCGCCAGCAGCCAAGAGGCTAGCGAATCCTACGAGCAGTACTTC.

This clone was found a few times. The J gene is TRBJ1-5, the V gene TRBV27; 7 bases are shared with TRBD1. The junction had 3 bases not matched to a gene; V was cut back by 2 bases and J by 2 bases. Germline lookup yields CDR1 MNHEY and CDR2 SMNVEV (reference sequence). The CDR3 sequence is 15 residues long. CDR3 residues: CASSLGTEGNQPQHF. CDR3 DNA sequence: TGTGCCAGCAGTTTAGGGACAGAAGGCAATCAGCCCCAGCATTTT.

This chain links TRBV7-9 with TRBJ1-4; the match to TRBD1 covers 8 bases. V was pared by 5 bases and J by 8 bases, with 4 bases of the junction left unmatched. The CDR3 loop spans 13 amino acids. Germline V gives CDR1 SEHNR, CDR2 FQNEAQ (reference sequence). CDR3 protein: CASSPDRDEKLFF. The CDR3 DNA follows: TGTGCCAGCAGCCCGGACAGGGACGAAAAACTGTTTTTT.

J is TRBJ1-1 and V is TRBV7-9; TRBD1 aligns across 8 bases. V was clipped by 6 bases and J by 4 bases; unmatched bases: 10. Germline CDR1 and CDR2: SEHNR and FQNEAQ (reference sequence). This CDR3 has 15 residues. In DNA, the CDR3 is TGTGCCAGCAGGGACCGGACAGGGAAATTCACTGAAGCTTTCTTT. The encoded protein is CASRDRTGKFTEAFF. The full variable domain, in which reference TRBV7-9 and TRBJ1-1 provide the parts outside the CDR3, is DTGVSQNPRHKITKRGQNVTFRCDPISEHNRLYWYRQTLGQGPEFLTYFQNEAQLEKSRLLSDRFSAERPKGSFSTLEIQRTEQGDSAMYLCASRDRTGKFTEAFFGQGTRLTVV.

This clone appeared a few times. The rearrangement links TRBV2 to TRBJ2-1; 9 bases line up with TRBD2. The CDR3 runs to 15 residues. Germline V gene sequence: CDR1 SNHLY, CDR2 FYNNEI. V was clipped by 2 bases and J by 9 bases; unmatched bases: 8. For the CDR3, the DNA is TGTGCCAGCAGTGAAAATGCGGGGGGGCCGGGTGAGCAGTTCTTC. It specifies CASSENAGGPGEQFF.